This is a list of T cell receptor beta chains from one sample in a study of blood T cell repertoires in COVID-19. Generated by immunoSEQ multiplex PCR, the TCRdb table keeps only in-frame clones and is missing some. The top ten clones hold approximately 7% of a sample with roughly 48,000 clones, 75% to 85% of them seen once. The sequencing input was peripheral blood. These receptor sequences come from a man in his forties or fifties with acute or convalescent COVID-19. CDR3s include the opening cysteine and the closing phenylalanine or tryptophan. D genes are given only for firm matches. Clone size is given for some rows only: seen once, a few or many times, or a class if the clone is expanded.

v_gene,abundance,j_gene,d_gene,CDR3aa,CDR3nt
TRBV5-1,-,TRBJ1-4,TRBD1,CASKSVQGAKLFF,TGCGCCAGCAAATCCGTGCAGGGGGCAAAACTGTTTTTT
TRBV20-1,once,TRBJ2-3,-,CSASTAGASSTDTQYF,TGCAGTGCTAGTACGGCGGGGGCATCTTCCACAGATACGCAGTATTTT
TRBV6-5,-,TRBJ1-1,-,CASSYLRNTEAFF,TGTGCCAGCAGTTATTTGAGGAACACTGAAGCTTTCTTT
TRBV6-2/TRBV6-3,-,TRBJ1-1,TRBD1,CASSPLSRGRETEAFF,TGTGCCAGCAGCCCTCTCAGTAGGGGGCGCGAAACTGAAGCTTTCTTT
TRBV3-1/TRBV3-2,-,TRBJ2-1,-,CASSHHSGGQFF,TGTGCCAGCAGCCACCATTCAGGAGGGCAGTTCTTC
TRBV3-1/TRBV3-2,-,TRBJ1-6,-,CASSQGQGNNSPLHF,TGTGCCAGCAGCCAAGGGCAGGGGAATAATTCACCCCTCCACTTT
TRBV5-4,once,TRBJ1-6,-,CASSLAGGLGSPLHF,TGTGCCAGCAGCTTGGCCGGGGGGTTGGGTTCACCCCTCCACTTT
TRBV5-1,once,TRBJ2-3,TRBD2,CASSLALAGVSTDTQYF,TGCGCCAGCAGCTTGGCACTAGCGGGGGTAAGCACAGATACGCAGTATTTT
TRBV7-3,-,TRBJ1-2,TRBD1,CASSLRSPGQGAGYTF,TGTGCCAGCAGCTTACGTTCTCCGGGACAGGGGGCTGGCTACACCTTC
TRBV30,-,TRBJ1-2,-,CAWTPDSYYGYTF,TGTGCCTGGACCCCGGACAGTTACTATGGCTACACCTTC
TRBV7-2,-,TRBJ1-3,-,CASSLDYPGGTIYF,TGTGCCAGCAGCTTAGATTACCCGGGGGGCACCATATATTTT
TRBV28,-,TRBJ1-2,-,CASSLFGRSYTF,TGTGCCAGCAGTTTGTTCGGCAGGAGCTACACCTTC
TRBV6-5,-,TRBJ1-1,TRBD1,CASSSHRGRGGIRAFF,TGTGCCAGCAGTTCCCACAGGGGTCGTGGGGGGATAAGAGCTTTCTTT
TRBV2,few,TRBJ2-1,-,CASMLAIEQFF,TGTGCCAGCATGTTGGCCATAGAGCAGTTCTTC
TRBV7-8,-,TRBJ2-5,-,CASSLGVGGSGETQYF,TGTGCCAGCAGCTTAGGGGTAGGGGGTTCAGGGGAGACCCAGTACTTC
TRBV27,-,TRBJ1-1,TRBD1,CASSSIDRATEAFF,TGTGCCAGCAGTTCAATTGACAGGGCCACTGAAGCTTTCTTT
TRBV28,-,TRBJ1-5,TRBD1,CASSSGPQDRDNQPQHF,TGTGCCAGCAGCTCCGGACCCCAGGACAGGGATAATCAGCCCCAGCATTTT
TRBV11-2,-,TRBJ2-7,TRBD1,CASSLGQGAVGYF,TGTGCCAGCAGCTTGGGACAGGGGGCGGTTGGGTACTTC
TRBV14,-,TRBJ1-2,-,CASSQRKGRYGYTF,TGTGCCAGCAGCCAAAGGAAGGGGCGCTATGGCTACACCTTC
TRBV5-1,few,TRBJ2-7,-,CASSRTGTTSSYEQYF,TGCGCCAGCAGCCGTACCGGGACAACGAGCTCCTACGAGCAGTACTTC
TRBV4-3,-,TRBJ1-3,TRBD1,CASSQGHRGTGNTIYF,TGCGCCAGCAGCCAAGGGCACAGGGGGACGGGAAACACCATATATTTT
TRBV19,-,TRBJ1-3,-,CASSDSSRSGNTIYF,TGTGCCAGTAGTGACAGTTCCCGCTCTGGAAACACCATATATTTT
TRBV5-1,-,TRBJ1-6,TRBD1,CASSVASTGNNSPLHF,TGCGCCAGCAGCGTTGCCTCGACAGGGAATAATTCACCCCTCCACTTT